This TCR beta chain was sequenced in a study of blood T cell repertoires in COVID-19. About the research overall: COVID-19 samples collected from the United States, Italy and Spain covered acute and convalescent phases. Sources were T cells, B-cell-depleted T cells, or PBMCs; the material itself was cDNA or gDNA.

In the original workflow: Quantification of nucleated cells was approximated via reference gene primer amplification. Method: immunoSEQ multiplex PCR; TCRdb's copy keeps in-frame clones and lacks some. V and J calls plus clone size are reproduced from that table; the DNA served to infer D and trimming. The data contain over 200,000 clones, 86% of them singletons. The germline gives CDR1 SGHDT, CDR2 YYEEEE. The J segment lost 3 bases and the V segment lost 0 bases, leaving 3 bases of the junction unmatched. The CDR3 extends over 15 amino acids. This chain links TRBV5-6 with TRBJ2-1; 7 bases fit TRBD2. Material: peripheral blood. The TCR was taken from a man aged 25 to 40 who had recovered from COVID-19. The CDR3 nucleotides read TGTGCCAGCAGCTTGGCGGGCGGGGGCTACAATGAGCAGTTCTTC. It codes for CASSLAGGGYNEQFF.